Only a few counts were recorded for the clone carrying this TCR beta chain. Its specificity is unknown. CDR1 and CDR2 (germline): SGHRS, YFSETQ. CDR3 size: 15 residues. V lost 4 bases, J lost 0 bases, and 5 bases stayed unmatched. The data belong to a study of vaccination effects on CD4 cells after COVID-19. Whole-study findings and limits: Common cold coronaviruses were cross-recognized by only 1 of 255 vaccine-induced clones in healthy vaccinees.

With the ViraFEST assay, the study expanded antigen-specific CD4+ T cells using viral peptide pools, then sequenced them. Once cultured for approximately eleven days, the cells underwent separation to obtain CD4+ T cells. Neither prior SARS-CoV-2 infection nor positive nucleocapsid antibodies were present in the vaccine recipients. After two million PBMC were placed in each well, they were cultured with roughly 11 IU/ml IL-2 and roughly 10 ug/ml peptides. This table comes from immunoSEQ multiplex PCR, and its TCRdb copy is limited to in-frame clones, with some not included. The data hold 70,000 or so clones, with under 85% observed a single time.

The genes are TRBV5-1 and TRBJ2-5, with TRBD2 identical over 8 bases. This receptor was identified in a human donor who received a COVID-19 vaccine. The sample was CD4+ T cells from PBMCs cultured with HCoV-NL63 spike peptides, taken before COVID-19 vaccination. The CDR3 sequence is CASSNKGLDQETQYF. In DNA, the CDR3 is TGCGCCAGCAGCAACAAGGGACTAGACCAAGAGACCCAGTACTTC.